This entry is about one T cell receptor beta chain. Its antigen remains undetermined. No clone much larger than this one lies a single base away; base qualities are absent. Libraries were prepared through the immunoSEQ multiplex PCR assay. The source is immuneACCESS, and TCRdb retained only in-frame sequences with V and J called. Part of the clones is not carried over; for the studies checked, unresolved V genes explain less than half of this, and the remainder is unexplained. In all, the sample holds roughly 40,000 clones, and roughly 85% of those were seen once. About 50% of the sample is held by the ten biggest clonotypes. This entry belongs to a study of control samples from healthy donors and cancer patients (TCRdb year 2020). CDR1 and CDR2 (SGHRS, YFSETQ) derive from the germline V gene. The CDR3 numbers 14 residues from cysteine through phenylalanine. Left in the record is the CDR3 DNA by itself, 42 bases read in frame from the first base. The junction shows trimming of 1 base on V and 3 bases on J, plus 10 bases between the germline ends.

Material for sequencing was blood. This TCR came from a man in his sixties in good health. The chain is encoded by TRBV5-1 joined to TRBJ1-2; TRBD1 is a weak D gene call, 6 bases matching. The CDR3 region has the sequence CASSLRRQDYGYTF. The DNA reads TGCGCCAGCAGCTTGAGGCGACAGGACTATGGCTACACCTTC.